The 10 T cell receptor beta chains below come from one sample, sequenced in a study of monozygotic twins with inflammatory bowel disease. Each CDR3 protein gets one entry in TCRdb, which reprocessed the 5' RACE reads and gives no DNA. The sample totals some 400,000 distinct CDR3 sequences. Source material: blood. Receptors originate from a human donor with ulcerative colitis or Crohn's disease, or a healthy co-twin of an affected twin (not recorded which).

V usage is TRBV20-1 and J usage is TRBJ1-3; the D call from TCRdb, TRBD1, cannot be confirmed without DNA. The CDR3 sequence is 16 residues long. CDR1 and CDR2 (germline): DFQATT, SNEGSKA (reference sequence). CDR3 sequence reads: CSALGTEYYSGNTIYF.

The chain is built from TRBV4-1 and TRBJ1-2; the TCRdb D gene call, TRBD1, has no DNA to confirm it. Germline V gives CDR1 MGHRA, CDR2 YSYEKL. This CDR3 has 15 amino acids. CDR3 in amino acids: CASSPGQGDSYGYTF.

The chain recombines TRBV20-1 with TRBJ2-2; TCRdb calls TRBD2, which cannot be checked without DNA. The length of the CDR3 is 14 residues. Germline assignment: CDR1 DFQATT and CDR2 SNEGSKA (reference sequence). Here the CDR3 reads CSAREGGSTGELFF.

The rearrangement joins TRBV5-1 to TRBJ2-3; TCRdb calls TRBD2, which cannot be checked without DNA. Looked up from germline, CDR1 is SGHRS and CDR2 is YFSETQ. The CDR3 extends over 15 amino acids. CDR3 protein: CASSGLAGSRNTQYF.

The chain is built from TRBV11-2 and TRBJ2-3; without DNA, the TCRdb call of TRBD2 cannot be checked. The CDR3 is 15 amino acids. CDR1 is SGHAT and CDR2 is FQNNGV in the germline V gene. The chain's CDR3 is CASSLGDYTTDTQYF.

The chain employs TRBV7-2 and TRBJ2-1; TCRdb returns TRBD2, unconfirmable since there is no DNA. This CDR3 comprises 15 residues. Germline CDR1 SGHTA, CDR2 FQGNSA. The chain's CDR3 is CASSDAGVSYNEQFF.

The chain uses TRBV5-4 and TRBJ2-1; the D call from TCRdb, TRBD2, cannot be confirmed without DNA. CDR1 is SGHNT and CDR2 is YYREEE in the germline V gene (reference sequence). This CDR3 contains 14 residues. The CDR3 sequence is CASSAGLRGNEQFF. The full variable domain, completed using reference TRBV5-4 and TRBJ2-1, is ETGVTQSPTHLIKTRGQQVTLRCSSQSGHNTVSWYQQALGQGPQFIFQYYREEENGRGNFPPRFSGLQFPNYSSELNVNALELDDSALYLCASSAGLRGNEQFFGPGTRLTVL.

The CDR3 loop is CASSSTGVGYTF. The chain has TRBV12-3 or TRBV12-4 and TRBJ1-2; TCRdb proposes TRBD1, but this gene call is untestable without DNA. This CDR3 is built from 12 residues.

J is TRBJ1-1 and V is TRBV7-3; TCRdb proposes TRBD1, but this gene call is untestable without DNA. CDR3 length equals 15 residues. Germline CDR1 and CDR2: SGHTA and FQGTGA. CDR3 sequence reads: CASSLSQGANTEAFF.

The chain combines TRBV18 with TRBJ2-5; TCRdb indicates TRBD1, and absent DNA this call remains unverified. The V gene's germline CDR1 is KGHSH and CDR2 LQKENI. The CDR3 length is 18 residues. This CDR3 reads CASSPRLRGQEREETQYF.